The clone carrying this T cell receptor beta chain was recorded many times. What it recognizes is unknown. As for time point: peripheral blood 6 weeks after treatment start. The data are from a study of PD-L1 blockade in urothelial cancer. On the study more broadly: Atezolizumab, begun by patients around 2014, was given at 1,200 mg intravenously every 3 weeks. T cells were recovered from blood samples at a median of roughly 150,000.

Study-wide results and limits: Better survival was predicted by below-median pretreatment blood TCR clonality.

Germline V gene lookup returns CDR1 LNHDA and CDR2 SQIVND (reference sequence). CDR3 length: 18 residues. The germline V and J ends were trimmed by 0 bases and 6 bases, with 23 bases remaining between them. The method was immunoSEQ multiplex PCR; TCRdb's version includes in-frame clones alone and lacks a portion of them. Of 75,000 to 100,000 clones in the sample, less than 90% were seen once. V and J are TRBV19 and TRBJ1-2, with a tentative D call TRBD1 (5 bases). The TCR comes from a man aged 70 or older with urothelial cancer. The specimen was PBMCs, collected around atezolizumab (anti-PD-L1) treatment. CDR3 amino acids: CASSIDTRWRGKVDGYTF. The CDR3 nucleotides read TGTGCCAGTAGTATAGATACGAGGTGGCGGGGGAAGGTGGATGGCTACACCTTC.